These 15 T cell receptor beta chains originate from one sample sequenced in a study of cytomegalovirus exposure and HLA in healthy donors. Researchers ran the PCR with 60 Vbeta and 13 Jbeta primers. Clones were read by immunoSEQ multiplex PCR, and TCRdb kept only the in-frame ones, dropping some. Of about 140,000 clones in the sample, approximately 82% were seen once. The sequenced sample consisted of PBMCs. These TCRs come from a man aged 25 to 45 in good health and CMV-seropositive.

This clone has only a few counts. The V and J genes are TRBV5-6 and TRBJ2-3, with 9 bases aligning to TRBD1. V lost 4 bases to trimming and J lost 6 bases; unmatched junction nucleotides: 9. Germline V gives CDR1 SGHDT, CDR2 YYEEEE. The length of the CDR3 is 15 residues. CDR3 in DNA: TGTGCCAGCAGCCCTGGGACAGGGAGGCGGGATACGCAGTATTTT. Protein: CASSPGTGRRDTQYF.

The V and J genes are TRBV7-8 and TRBJ2-2; 12 bases are shared with TRBD2. Germline values: CDR1 SGHVS, CDR2 FQNEAQ. V trimming: 1 base; J trimming: 2 bases; junction bases outside the gene matches: 2. The CDR3 has 17 amino acids. The CDR3 loop is CASSLGTSGTNTGELFF. The CDR3 DNA sequence: TGTGCCAGCAGCTTAGGGACTAGCGGGACAAACACCGGGGAGCTGTTTTTT.

The rearrangement joins TRBV15 to TRBJ2-6, with 9 nucleotides matching TRBD1. Germline CDR1 and CDR2: LNHNV and YYDKDF (reference sequence). J was trimmed by 2 bases and V by 5 bases; bases with no gene match: 10. The CDR3 sequence is 18 residues long. CDR3 residues: CATSGPGTGSAGANVLTF. DNA for the CDR3: TGTGCCACCAGCGGACCCGGGACAGGGAGTGCTGGGGCCAACGTCCTGACTTTC.

This chain connects TRBV20-1 to TRBJ2-1; D remains unclear. CDR1 and CDR2 (germline): DFQATT, SNEGSKA (reference sequence). The CDR3 sequence is 11 residues long. V gave up 6 bases and J gave up 2 bases, with 5 bases separating them. The CDR3 sequence: CSATPYNEQFF. CDR3 DNA sequence: TGCAGTGCGACACCCTACAATGAGCAGTTCTTC.

This chain uses TRBV5-1 with TRBJ2-2; 10 bases are a match to TRBD1. The germline CDR1 and CDR2 sequences are SGHRS and YFSETQ. V lost 6 bases to trimming and J lost 3 bases; unmatched junction nucleotides: 14. The CDR3 is 18 residues long. The CDR3 DNA reads as TGCGCCAGCACCCCGGGGGCTCGGGACAGGGGATACACCGGGGAGCTGTTTTTT. Encoded protein: CASTPGARDRGYTGELFF.

The chain is built from TRBV7-9 and TRBJ2-5; the D gene is possibly TRBD1 (6 bases). Looked up from germline, CDR1 is SEHNR and CDR2 is FQNEAQ (reference sequence). The V gene lost 5 bases and the J gene lost 3 bases, with 16 bases spanning the gap. The CDR3 loop spans 15 amino acids. The CDR3 DNA sequence: TGTGCCAGCAGCACCCTTAGGGGGACGAAAGAGACCCAGTACTTC. It yields the protein CASSTLRGTKETQYF. Full variable domain (remainder filled in from reference TRBV7-9 and TRBJ2-5): DTGVSQNPRHKITKRGQNVTFRCDPISEHNRLYWYRQTLGQGPEFLTYFQNEAQLEKSRLLSDRFSAERPKGSFSTLEIQRTEQGDSAMYLCASSTLRGTKETQYFGPGTRLLVL.

V usage is TRBV14 and J usage is TRBJ1-2, with D possibly TRBD1 on 6 matching bases. Trimming removed 2 bases from V and 0 bases from J, with 13 bases in between. Germline V lookup: CDR1 SGHDN, CDR2 FVKESK. The CDR3 length is 16 residues. CDR3 bases: TGTGCCAGCAGCCAAAGCCGGACAGCGTCTAACTATGGCTACACCTTC. Its protein is CASSQSRTASNYGYTF.

The chain links TRBV18 to TRBJ2-3, with TRBD1 matching 7 bases. The CDR3 consists of 15 residues. Germline V lookup: CDR1 KGHSH, CDR2 LQKENI. V shed 2 bases, J shed 2 bases, and the junction held 4 bases outside the gene matches. The chain's CDR3 is CASSPGTDNTDTQYF. CDR3 nucleotide sequence: TGTGCCAGCTCACCAGGGACAGACAACACAGATACGCAGTATTTT.

This chain connects TRBV7-3 to TRBJ1-1; a weak D match, TRBD1 (6 bases). Trimming cost V 5 bases and J 3 bases, with 10 bases left between them. From germline, CDR1 is SGHTA and CDR2 FQGTGA. The length of the CDR3 is 13 residues. The CDR3 sequence: CASSLQGDTEAFF. The DNA for the CDR3 is TGTGCCAGCAGCCTACAGGGTGACACTGAAGCTTTCTTT.

The chain joins TRBV6-1 to TRBJ2-5; D may be TRBD1 (5 bases). The end of the DNA is better explained by TRBJ2-7, so the J call may be wrong. Germline CDR1 MNHNS, CDR2 SASEGT. The CDR3 loop spans 16 amino acids. DNA of the CDR3: TGTGCCAGCAGTGAATTCCTGGACACTTTGTCCTACGAGCAGTACTTC. This codes for CASSEFLDTLSYEQYF.

J is TRBJ1-1 and V is TRBV7-9; D unresolved. The CDR3 contains 16 residues. V shed 7 bases and J shed 1 base, with 19 bases lying between them. Looked up from germline, CDR1 is SEHNR and CDR2 is FQNEAQ (reference sequence). This chain's CDR3 is CASTLEEDGWNTEAFF. The CDR3 DNA sequence: TGTGCCAGCACCCTAGAAGAAGACGGGTGGAACACTGAAGCTTTCTTT.

This clone appeared a few times. The rearrangement joins TRBV5-1 to TRBJ1-1; tentatively, D is TRBD1 (6 bases). Germline CDR1 reads SGHRS; CDR2 reads YFSETQ. This CDR3 has 15 residues. Trimming removed 4 bases at V and 4 bases at J, with 17 bases between. The CDR3 is CASSTAGGGSTEAFF. In DNA, the CDR3 is TGCGCCAGCAGCACGGCCGGGGGCGGGAGCACTGAAGCTTTCTTT.

The V gene is TRBV19, the J gene TRBJ2-2; 7 bases fit TRBD2. Germline V gene sequence: CDR1 LNHDA, CDR2 SQIVND (reference sequence). The CDR3 contains 16 residues. Germline trimming cut 3 bases from V and 2 bases from J; bases unmatched to any gene: 6. The CDR3 sequence is CASSIGLAVNTGELFF. In DNA, the CDR3 is TGTGCCAGTAGTATTGGTCTAGCGGTAAACACCGGGGAGCTGTTTTTT. The whole variable domain, remainder taken from reference TRBV19 and TRBJ2-2, is DGGITQSPKYLFRKEGQNVTLSCEQNLNHDAMYWYRQDPGQGLRLIYYSQIVNDFQKGDIAEGYSVSREKKESFPLTVTSAQKNPTAFYLCASSIGLAVNTGELFFGEGSRLTVL.

This rearrangement joins TRBV18 to TRBJ2-2; D not resolved. Germline loops: CDR1 KGHSH, CDR2 LQKENI. Trimming shortened V by 0 bases and J by 0 bases, and 8 bases separated the two germline ends. This CDR3 has 16 amino acids. CDR3 coding DNA: TGTGCCAGCTCACCACCCTCCAGTACGAACACCGGGGAGCTGTTTTTT. Its protein product is CASSPPSSTNTGELFF.

J is TRBJ2-7 and V is TRBV6-1, with a weak D call TRBD1 (5 bases). Trimming pared 7 bases from V and 3 bases from J, leaving 16 bases between. The germline V gene encodes CDR1 MNHNS and CDR2 SASEGT. CDR3 length equals 14 residues. CDR3 nucleotide sequence: TGTGCCAGCAAGGTTGGGCAGGGTGGCTACGAGCAGTACTTC. This translates into CASKVGQGGYEQYF.